The rows below give T cell receptor beta chains drawn from one sample of a study of shared clonotypes between healthy human individuals. Here immunoSEQ multiplex PCR was the method, and the copy in TCRdb shows in-frame clones only, minus some. The data show about 2.1 million clones, with about 93% seen just once and more than 1.5% held by the top ten. The sample comprised naive CD8+ T cells from PBMCs. Every receptor here comes from a man aged 18 to 29 in good health. Some clones in this sample may be carry-over from other donors' samples. Each CDR3 is given with its conserved first and last residue. Each record gives: J gene, D gene, clone size, V gene, CDR3 protein, CDR3 DNA. The D gene is left open where the match is weak. A clone size is listed for some rows: how often the clone was seen (once, few, many), or a class if it is expanded.

J gene: TRBJ2-2; D gene: -; clone size: -; V gene: TRBV6-6; CDR3 protein: CASSYLKLTGELFF; CDR3 DNA: TGTGCCAGCAGTTACCTTAAGTTAACCGGGGAGCTGTTTTTT
J gene: TRBJ2-3; D gene: -; clone size: -; V gene: TRBV14; CDR3 protein: CASSLSLTDTQYF; CDR3 DNA: TGTGCCAGCAGCCTCAGCCTCACAGATACGCAGTATTTT
J gene: TRBJ2-7; D gene: -; clone size: -; V gene: TRBV5-1; CDR3 protein: CASSLGRSSYEQYF; CDR3 DNA: TGCGCCAGCAGCCTGGGTCGGAGCTCCTACGAGCAGTACTTC
J gene: TRBJ2-7; D gene: TRBD1; clone size: -; V gene: TRBV4-2; CDR3 protein: CASSIYGTGTYEQYF; CDR3 DNA: TGTGCCAGCAGCATATATGGGACAGGGACCTACGAGCAGTACTTC
J gene: TRBJ1-2; D gene: -; clone size: -; V gene: TRBV6-5; CDR3 protein: CASRPFGLTGGYTF; CDR3 DNA: TGTGCCAGCAGACCCTTTGGACTGACGGGTGGCTACACCTTC
J gene: TRBJ2-4; D gene: -; clone size: -; V gene: TRBV27; CDR3 protein: CASRVGGFGKNIQYF; CDR3 DNA: TGTGCCAGCAGAGTCGGGGGTTTCGGCAAAAACATTCAGTACTTC
J gene: TRBJ2-7; D gene: TRBD1; clone size: -; V gene: TRBV27; CDR3 protein: CASSLRGLVHEQYF; CDR3 DNA: TGTGCCAGCAGTTTAAGGGGGCTTGTCCACGAGCAGTACTTC
J gene: TRBJ2-2; D gene: -; clone size: -; V gene: TRBV19; CDR3 protein: CASRVLTNTGELFF; CDR3 DNA: TGTGCCAGTAGGGTACTTACGAACACCGGGGAGCTGTTTTTT
J gene: TRBJ2-6; D gene: -; clone size: -; V gene: TRBV4-1; CDR3 protein: CASSQAETIRANVLTF; CDR3 DNA: TGCGCCAGCAGCCAGGCTGAGACCATTCGGGCCAACGTCCTGACTTTC
J gene: TRBJ2-7; D gene: -; clone size: -; V gene: TRBV11-2; CDR3 protein: CASSLERYNSYEQYF; CDR3 DNA: TGTGCCAGCAGCTTAGAGCGATACAACTCCTACGAGCAGTACTTC
J gene: TRBJ2-2; D gene: -; clone size: -; V gene: TRBV29-1; CDR3 protein: CSVGRGGGGELFF; CDR3 DNA: TGCAGCGTTGGTAGGGGAGGAGGCGGGGAGCTGTTTTTT
J gene: TRBJ2-7; D gene: -; clone size: -; V gene: TRBV9; CDR3 protein: CASSVGSGYSYEQYF; CDR3 DNA: TGTGCCAGCAGCGTGGGTAGCGGATACTCCTACGAGCAGTACTTC
J gene: TRBJ2-4; D gene: -; clone size: -; V gene: TRBV4-1; CDR3 protein: CASSQEEVGVNRDSKNIQYF; CDR3 DNA: TGCGCCAGCAGCCAAGAGGAGGTCGGAGTAAACAGGGACTCCAAAAACATTCAGTACTTC
J gene: TRBJ1-4; D gene: TRBD1; clone size: few; V gene: TRBV7-9; CDR3 protein: CASGQGGEKLFF; CDR3 DNA: TGTGCCAGCGGACAGGGCGGCGAAAAACTGTTTTTT
J gene: TRBJ1-2; D gene: TRBD1; clone size: -; V gene: TRBV5-1; CDR3 protein: CASSPGTGKRPYGYTF; CDR3 DNA: TGCGCCAGCAGCCCCGGGACAGGGAAACGACCCTATGGCTACACCTTC
J gene: TRBJ2-1; D gene: TRBD1; clone size: -; V gene: TRBV2; CDR3 protein: CASREQGTEQFF; CDR3 DNA: TGTGCCAGCAGGGAACAGGGGACTGAGCAGTTCTTC
J gene: TRBJ1-5; D gene: -; clone size: -; V gene: TRBV7-9; CDR3 protein: CASSPMGGSNQPQHF; CDR3 DNA: TGTGCCAGCAGCCCGATGGGGGGATCCAATCAGCCCCAGCATTTT
J gene: TRBJ2-6; D gene: TRBD1; clone size: once; V gene: TRBV27; CDR3 protein: CASSIRDSSGANVLTF; CDR3 DNA: TGTGCCAGCAGTATTCGGGACAGCTCTGGGGCCAACGTCCTGACTTTC
J gene: TRBJ2-7; D gene: -; clone size: -; V gene: TRBV29-1; CDR3 protein: CSVATGTPYEQYF; CDR3 DNA: TGCAGCGTTGCCACCGGGACGCCCTACGAGCAGTACTTC
J gene: TRBJ1-4; D gene: TRBD1; clone size: -; V gene: TRBV27; CDR3 protein: CASSQKGPTGGKLFF; CDR3 DNA: TGTGCCAGCAGCCAAAAGGGTCCTACAGGGGGTAAACTGTTTTTT
J gene: TRBJ2-1; D gene: -; clone size: -; V gene: TRBV7-9; CDR3 protein: CASRWGASYNEQFF; CDR3 DNA: TGTGCCAGCCGCTGGGGGGCATCCTACAATGAGCAGTTCTTC
J gene: TRBJ2-7; D gene: -; clone size: -; V gene: TRBV6-1; CDR3 protein: CASSEPRGTNEQYF; CDR3 DNA: TGTGCCAGCAGTGAACCTCGGGGGACGAACGAGCAGTACTTC
J gene: TRBJ1-2; D gene: TRBD1; clone size: -; V gene: TRBV9; CDR3 protein: CASSVWGQGAYGYTF; CDR3 DNA: TGTGCCAGCAGCGTATGGGGACAGGGGGCATATGGCTACACCTTC
J gene: TRBJ2-2; D gene: TRBD2; clone size: -; V gene: TRBV7-2; CDR3 protein: CASSGWTSGNTGELFF; CDR3 DNA: TGTGCCAGCAGCGGTTGGACTAGCGGAAACACCGGGGAGCTGTTTTTT
J gene: TRBJ2-7; D gene: -; clone size: -; V gene: TRBV4-1; CDR3 protein: CASSQGRGGHEQYF; CDR3 DNA: TGCGCCAGCAGCCAAGGTAGGGGGGGCCACGAGCAGTACTTC
J gene: TRBJ1-6; D gene: -; clone size: -; V gene: TRBV6-6; CDR3 protein: CASSYSEGHSPLHF; CDR3 DNA: TGTGCCAGCAGTTACTCGGAGGGACATTCACCCCTCCACTTT
J gene: TRBJ2-1; D gene: TRBD2; clone size: -; V gene: TRBV5-1; CDR3 protein: CASRPGGAAGGSYNEQFF; CDR3 DNA: TGCGCCAGCAGACCAGGAGGGGCGGCGGGAGGGTCCTACAATGAGCAGTTCTTC
J gene: TRBJ2-1; D gene: TRBD1; clone size: -; V gene: TRBV5-8; CDR3 protein: CASSLPTGGIYNEQFF; CDR3 DNA: TGTGCCAGCAGCTTGCCGACAGGGGGTATATACAATGAGCAGTTCTTC
J gene: TRBJ1-5; D gene: -; clone size: -; V gene: TRBV6-1; CDR3 protein: CASSEPPIPWNQPQHF; CDR3 DNA: TGTGCCAGCAGTGAACCCCCGATCCCTTGGAATCAGCCCCAGCATTTT
J gene: TRBJ2-7; D gene: -; clone size: -; V gene: TRBV27; CDR3 protein: CASWERGSYEQYF; CDR3 DNA: TGTGCCAGCTGGGAGCGAGGTTCCTACGAGCAGTACTTC
J gene: TRBJ2-1; D gene: TRBD2; clone size: -; V gene: TRBV19; CDR3 protein: CASSILAGTSSYNEQFF; CDR3 DNA: TGTGCCAGTAGTATATTAGCGGGGACCAGTTCCTACAATGAGCAGTTCTTC
J gene: TRBJ2-6; D gene: TRBD1; clone size: -; V gene: TRBV7-9; CDR3 protein: CASSSRQGSGANVLTF; CDR3 DNA: TGTGCCAGCAGCTCCCGACAGGGCTCTGGGGCCAACGTCCTGACTTTC
J gene: TRBJ2-7; D gene: TRBD1; clone size: -; V gene: TRBV7-9; CDR3 protein: CASSLTGQGGEQYF; CDR3 DNA: TGTGCCAGCAGCTTGACCGGACAGGGTGGCGAGCAGTACTTC
J gene: TRBJ2-1; D gene: TRBD2; clone size: once; V gene: TRBV6-6; CDR3 protein: CASSYEGRAQLDEQFF; CDR3 DNA: TGTGCCAGCAGTTACGAAGGGAGGGCCCAATTGGATGAGCAGTTCTTC
J gene: TRBJ2-7; D gene: -; clone size: -; V gene: TRBV15; CDR3 protein: CATSRDAGSYEQYF; CDR3 DNA: TGTGCCACCAGCAGAGATGCAGGTTCCTACGAGCAGTACTTC
J gene: TRBJ2-7; D gene: -; clone size: -; V gene: TRBV19; CDR3 protein: CASSRWSGNAYEQYF; CDR3 DNA: TGTGCCAGTAGTAGGTGGTCAGGGAATGCCTACGAGCAGTACTTC
J gene: TRBJ2-1; D gene: TRBD2; clone size: -; V gene: TRBV30; CDR3 protein: CAWREPGLAGLSSYNEQFF; CDR3 DNA: TGTGCCTGGAGGGAACCGGGACTAGCGGGGTTAAGCTCCTACAATGAGCAGTTCTTC
J gene: TRBJ2-3; D gene: -; clone size: once; V gene: TRBV27; CDR3 protein: CASSRTQYF; CDR3 DNA: TGTGCCAGCAGTAGGACGCAGTATTTT
J gene: TRBJ1-3; D gene: -; clone size: -; V gene: TRBV7-9; CDR3 protein: CASSLGPGMANTIYF; CDR3 DNA: TGTGCCAGCAGCTTAGGCCCAGGGATGGCAAACACCATATATTTT
J gene: TRBJ1-2; D gene: -; clone size: -; V gene: TRBV11-2; CDR3 protein: CASSVQGTNGYTF; CDR3 DNA: TGTGCCAGCAGCGTTCAGGGGACGAATGGCTACACCTTC
J gene: TRBJ1-1; D gene: -; clone size: -; V gene: TRBV5-6; CDR3 protein: CASSPSPGTEAFF; CDR3 DNA: TGTGCCAGCAGCCCTAGTCCGGGGACTGAAGCTTTCTTT
J gene: TRBJ1-5; D gene: -; clone size: -; V gene: TRBV15; CDR3 protein: CATSRPPGSNQPQHF; CDR3 DNA: TGTGCCACCAGCAGGCCCCCGGGCTCAAATCAGCCCCAGCATTTT
J gene: TRBJ2-7; D gene: TRBD2; clone size: -; V gene: TRBV29-1; CDR3 protein: CSVEWVDRGAYEQYF; CDR3 DNA: TGCAGCGTTGAGTGGGTTGATCGGGGGGCCTACGAGCAGTACTTC
J gene: TRBJ2-5; D gene: TRBD1; clone size: -; V gene: TRBV25-1; CDR3 protein: CASSESGGGETQYF; CDR3 DNA: TGTGCCAGCAGTGAATCAGGGGGCGGAGAGACCCAGTACTTC
J gene: TRBJ2-1; D gene: TRBD2; clone size: -; V gene: TRBV6-5; CDR3 protein: CASSWRESFYNEQFF; CDR3 DNA: TGTGCCAGCTCCTGGCGGGAGTCTTTCTACAATGAGCAGTTCTTC